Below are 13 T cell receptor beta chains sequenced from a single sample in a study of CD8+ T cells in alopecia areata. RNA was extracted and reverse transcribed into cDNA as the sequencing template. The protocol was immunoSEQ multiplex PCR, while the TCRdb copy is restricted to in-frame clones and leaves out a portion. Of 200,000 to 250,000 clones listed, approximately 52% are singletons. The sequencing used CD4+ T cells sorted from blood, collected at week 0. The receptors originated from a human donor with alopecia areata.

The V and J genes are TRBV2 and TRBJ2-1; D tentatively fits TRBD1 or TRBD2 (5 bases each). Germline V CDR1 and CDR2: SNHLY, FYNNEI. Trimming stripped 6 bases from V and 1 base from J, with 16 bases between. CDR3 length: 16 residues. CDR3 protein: CASSDSHRGSYNEQFF. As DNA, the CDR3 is TGTGCCAGCAGCGACAGTCATAGAGGGTCCTACAATGAGCAGTTCTTC. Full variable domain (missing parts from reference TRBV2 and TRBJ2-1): EPEVTQTPSHQVTQMGQEVILRCVPISNHLYFYWYRQILGQKVEFLVSFYNNEISEKSEIFDDQFSVERPDGSNFTLKIRSTKLEDSAMYFCASSDSHRGSYNEQFFGPGTRLTVL.

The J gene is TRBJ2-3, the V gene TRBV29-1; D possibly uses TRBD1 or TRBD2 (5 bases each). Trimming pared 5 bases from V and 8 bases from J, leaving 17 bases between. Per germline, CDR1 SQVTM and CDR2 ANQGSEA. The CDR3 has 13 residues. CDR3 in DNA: TGCAGCGTTCCCCGAGGGGTCCCAAGTACGCAGTATTTT. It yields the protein CSVPRGVPSTQYF.

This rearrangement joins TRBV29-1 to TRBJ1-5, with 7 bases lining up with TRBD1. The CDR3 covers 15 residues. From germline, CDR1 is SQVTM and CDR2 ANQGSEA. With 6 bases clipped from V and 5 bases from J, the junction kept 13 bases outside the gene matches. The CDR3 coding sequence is TGCAGCGTCCGAAAGGGGGCCGGATGGGATCAGCCCCAGCATTTT. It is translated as CSVRKGAGWDQPQHF.

The CDR3 nucleotides are TGTGCCAGTAGTCCACAGGGCCCTTTGGGCTACACCTTC. Its translation: CASSPQGPLGYTF. This chain connects TRBV19 to TRBJ1-2; tentative D call: TRBD1 (6 bases). V was pared by 5 bases and J by 8 bases, with 15 bases between. This CDR3 region has 13 residues. Germline-derived CDR1 and CDR2 are LNHDA and SQIVND (reference sequence).

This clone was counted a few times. The CDR3 DNA sequence: TGTGCCAGCAGCTTACGGGCCAGCTCGAGCTCCTACAATGAGCAGTTCTTC. Protein product: CASSLRASSSSYNEQFF. This chain connects TRBV13 to TRBJ2-1, with D hard to call. V lost 2 bases and J 0 bases, leaving 14 bases between the germline ends. There are 17 residues in the CDR3. Germline values: CDR1 PRHDT, CDR2 FYEKMQ (reference sequence).

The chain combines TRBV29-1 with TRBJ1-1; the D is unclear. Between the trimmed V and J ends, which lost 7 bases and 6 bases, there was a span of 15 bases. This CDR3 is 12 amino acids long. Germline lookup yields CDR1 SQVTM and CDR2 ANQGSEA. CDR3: CSAPRSGAEAFF. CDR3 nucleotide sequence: TGCAGCGCTCCCAGATCAGGAGCTGAAGCTTTCTTT.

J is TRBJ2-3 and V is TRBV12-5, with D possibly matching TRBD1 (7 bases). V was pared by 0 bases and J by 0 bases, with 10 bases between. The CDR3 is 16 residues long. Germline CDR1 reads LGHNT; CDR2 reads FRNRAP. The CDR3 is CASGLVAGQSTDTQYF. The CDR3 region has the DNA TGTGCTAGTGGTTTGGTGGCGGGACAGAGCACAGATACGCAGTATTTT.

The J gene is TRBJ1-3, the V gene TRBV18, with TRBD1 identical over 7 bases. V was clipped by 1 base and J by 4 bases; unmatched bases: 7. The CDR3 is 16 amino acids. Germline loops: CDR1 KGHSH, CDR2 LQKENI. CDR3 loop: CASSPQEQGRGNTIYF. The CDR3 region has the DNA TGTGCCAGCTCACCACAGGAACAGGGGAGAGGAAACACCATATATTTT.

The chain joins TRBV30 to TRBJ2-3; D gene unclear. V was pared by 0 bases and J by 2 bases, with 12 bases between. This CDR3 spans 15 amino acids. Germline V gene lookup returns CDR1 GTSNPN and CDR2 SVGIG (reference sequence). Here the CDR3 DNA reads TGTGCCTGGAGTGTAGGGCAGAAACACACAGATACGCAGTATTTT. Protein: CAWSVGQKHTDTQYF. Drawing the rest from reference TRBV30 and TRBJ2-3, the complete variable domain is SQTIHQWPATLVQPVGSPLSLECTVEGTSNPNLYWYRQAAGRGLQLLFYSVGIGQISSEVPQNLSASRPQDRQFILSSKKLLLSDSGFYLCAWSVGQKHTDTQYFGPGTRLTVL.

The DNA of the CDR3 is TGTGCCAGCAGCTTGGCCTTGGACACCTGGAATCAGCCCCAGCATTTT. This encodes CASSLALDTWNQPQHF. This chain connects TRBV5-6 to TRBJ1-5; a possible D gene is TRBD1 (5 bases). This CDR3 region has 16 residues. V lost 0 bases to trimming and J lost 4 bases, with 14 bases between them. Germline CDR1 SGHDT, CDR2 YYEEEE.

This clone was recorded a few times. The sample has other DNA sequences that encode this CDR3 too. CDR3 coding DNA: TGTGCCAGCTCACCGGGGGTTCAAGAGACCCAGTACTTC. Protein: CASSPGVQETQYF. The chain carries TRBV18 and TRBJ2-5; D is possibly TRBD1 or TRBD2 (5 bases each). The germline gives CDR1 KGHSH, CDR2 LQKENI. V was clipped by 3 bases and J by 2 bases, with 7 bases between them. The CDR3 runs 13 residues.

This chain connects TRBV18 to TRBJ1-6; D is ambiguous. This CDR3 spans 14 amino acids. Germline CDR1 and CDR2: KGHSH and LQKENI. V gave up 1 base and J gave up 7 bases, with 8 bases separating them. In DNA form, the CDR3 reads TGTGCCAGCTCACCACTAGGGAGAAATTCACCCCTCCACTTT. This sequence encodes CASSPLGRNSPLHF.

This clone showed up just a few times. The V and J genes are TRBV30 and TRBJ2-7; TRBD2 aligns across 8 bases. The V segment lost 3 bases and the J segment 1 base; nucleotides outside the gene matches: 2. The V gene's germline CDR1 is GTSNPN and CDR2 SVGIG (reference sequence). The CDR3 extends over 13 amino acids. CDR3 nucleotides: TGTGCCTGGAGCAGACTAGCGTCCTACGAGCAGTACTTC. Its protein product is CAWSRLASYEQYF.